The 12 T cell receptor beta chains presented below share a single source sample, sequenced in a study of long-term antiretroviral therapy in people with HIV. The libraries were made with immunoSEQ v3.0 at survey level. This table comes from immunoSEQ multiplex PCR, and its TCRdb copy is limited to in-frame clones, with some not included. The sample has thousands of clones; less than 80% are singletons. This specimen was unsorted PBMCs, taken 0.1 years before starting antiretroviral therapy. Receptor source: a man younger than 30 with HIV.

This chain joins TRBV6-1 and TRBJ2-5; tentative D call: TRBD2 (7 bases). Germline V lookup: CDR1 MNHNS, CDR2 SASEGT. The V and J ends lost 2 bases and 1 base respectively, with 11 bases between them. The CDR3 is 15 amino acids. The CDR3 DNA reads TGTGCCAGCAGTGAACTGGGAGGGGGCCAAGAGACCCAGTACTTC. Translation: CASSELGGGQETQYF.

The chain is built from TRBV5-4 and TRBJ2-3; TRBD2 agrees at 11 bases. The CDR3 length is 16 residues. Germline V gene lookup returns CDR1 SGHNT and CDR2 YYREEE (reference sequence). J lost 3 bases, V lost 2 bases, and 5 bases had no gene match. In nucleotides, the CDR3 is TGTGCCAGCAGCTTTCGGGCTAGCGGGGGGACAGATACGCAGTATTTT. Protein sequence: CASSFRASGGTDTQYF.

The chain employs TRBV28 and TRBJ2-3; 7 positions agree with TRBD2. This CDR3 spans 15 amino acids. V lost 5 bases and J lost 4; bases outside the gene matches: 9. The germline V gene encodes CDR1 MDHEN and CDR2 SYDVKM. The CDR3 DNA follows: TGTGCCAGCAGTCCCACTAGCGTGGGGGCAGATACGCAGTATTTT. This codes for CASSPTSVGADTQYF.

The V and J genes are TRBV13 and TRBJ1-3; D not resolved. The CDR3 contains 15 residues. The germline CDR1 and CDR2 sequences are PRHDT and FYEKMQ (reference sequence). Trimming left V 0 bases short and J 1 base short, with 7 bases between. This CDR3 is CASSLGRGSGNTIYF. CDR3 nucleotide sequence: TGTGCCAGCAGCTTAGGACGAGGATCTGGAAACACCATATATTTT.

The CDR3 reads CASSLQGSREQYF. The DNA for the CDR3 is TGTGCCAGCAGCTTGCAAGGGTCGAGAGAGCAGTACTTC. The rearrangement joins TRBV5-4 to TRBJ2-7; D uncertain. The CDR3 extends over 13 amino acids. Per the germline V gene, CDR1 is SGHNT and CDR2 is YYREEE (reference sequence). With 1 base removed from V and 7 bases from J, the gap between germline ends came to 12 bases. The full variable domain, with the rest looked up from reference TRBV5-4 and TRBJ2-7, is ETGVTQSPTHLIKTRGQQVTLRCSSQSGHNTVSWYQQALGQGPQFIFQYYREEENGRGNFPPRFSGLQFPNYSSELNVNALELDDSALYLCASSLQGSREQYFGPGTRLTVT.

This clone is labeled as medium-sized. This chain joins TRBV28 and TRBJ2-2; 7 nucleotides agree with TRBD1. Germline loops: CDR1 MDHEN, CDR2 SYDVKM. The CDR3 covers 14 residues. The V segment lost 7 bases and the J segment 0 bases; nucleotides outside the gene matches: 2. CDR3 sequence (DNA): TGTGCCAGCAAGGGGACAGCGAACACCGGGGAGCTGTTTTTT. Translated: CASKGTANTGELFF.

This sequence joins TRBV7-3 and TRBJ2-2; 12 bases are shared with TRBD2. With 1 base clipped from V and 5 bases from J, the junction kept 14 bases outside the gene matches. The CDR3 runs 20 residues. Germline CDR1 is SGHTA and CDR2 is FQGTGA. In DNA form, the CDR3 reads TGTGCCAGCAGCTTAAGAAGGCTAGCGGGGGGGCGTCCCGGTACCGGGGAGCTGTTTTTT. Protein product: CASSLRRLAGGRPGTGELFF.

The rearrangement joins TRBV5-1 to TRBJ2-5, with TRBD1 identical over 9 bases. J was trimmed by 1 base and V by 3 bases; bases with no gene match: 4. The CDR3 is made up of 15 amino acids. The germline gives CDR1 SGHRS, CDR2 YFSETQ. The CDR3 DNA reads TGCGCCAGCAGCTCAGGGACAGGGCCCCAAGAGACCCAGTACTTC. Encoded protein: CASSSGTGPQETQYF.

This rearrangement joins TRBV21-1 to TRBJ1-3. TRBV21-1 is designated a pseudogene. The CDR3 length is 15 residues. CDR3 nucleotides: TGTGCCAGCAGCAAAACTAGGCCGCCGTCCGACACCATATATTTT. As protein: CASSKTRPPSDTIYF.

The chain uses TRBV11-2 and TRBJ2-7; 8 bases fit TRBD2. The CDR3 totals 13 residues. The germline gives CDR1 SGHAT, CDR2 FQNNGV. The V gene end was trimmed by 4 bases and the J gene end by 4 bases; junction bases not matched to a gene: 3. CDR3 bases: TGTGCCAGCAGCTCCGCGGGGGGATACGAGCAGTACGTC. Translated, it gives CASSSAGGYEQYV.

This chain links TRBV9 with TRBJ1-5; TRBD1 might be the D (6 bases). CDR1 is SGDLS, CDR2 YYNGEE, per germline. Trimming pared 0 bases from V and 5 bases from J, leaving 12 bases between. The CDR3 contains 15 residues. The CDR3 here is CASSVAGGAHQPQHF. In DNA, the CDR3 is TGTGCCAGCAGCGTAGCGGGGGGGGCTCATCAGCCCCAGCATTTT.

The chain joins TRBV14 to TRBJ1-1; TRBD1 matches 7 bases. J gave up 7 bases and V 9 bases, and 11 bases lay outside the gene matches. CDR1 SGHDN and CDR2 FVKESK come from the germline V gene. The CDR3 contains 13 residues. The CDR3 protein is CASNLQQGNEAFF. The CDR3 bases are TGTGCCAGTAACTTACAACAGGGGAATGAAGCTTTCTTT. The variable domain in full, completed from reference TRBV14 and TRBJ1-1, reads EAGVTQFPSHSVIEKGQTVTLRCDPISGHDNLYWYRRVMGKEIKFLLHFVKESKQDESGMPNNRFLAERTGGTYSTLKVQPAELEDSGVYFCASNLQQGNEAFFGQGTRLTVV.